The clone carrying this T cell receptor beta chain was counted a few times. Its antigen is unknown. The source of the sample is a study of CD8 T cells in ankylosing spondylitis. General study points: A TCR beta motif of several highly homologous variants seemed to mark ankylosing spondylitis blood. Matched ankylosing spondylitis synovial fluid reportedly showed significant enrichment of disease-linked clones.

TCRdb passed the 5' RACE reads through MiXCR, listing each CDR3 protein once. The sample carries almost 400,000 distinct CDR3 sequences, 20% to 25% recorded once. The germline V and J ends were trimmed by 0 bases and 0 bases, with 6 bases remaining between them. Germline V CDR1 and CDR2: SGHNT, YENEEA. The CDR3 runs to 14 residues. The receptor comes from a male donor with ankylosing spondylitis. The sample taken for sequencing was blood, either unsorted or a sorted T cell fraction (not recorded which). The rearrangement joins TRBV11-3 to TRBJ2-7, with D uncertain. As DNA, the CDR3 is TGTGCCAGCAGCTTAGAGCAGAGCTCCTACGAGCAGTACTTC. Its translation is CASSLEQSSYEQYF.